These T cell receptor beta chains were read from a single sample in a study of response to subunit inactivated influenza vaccine. TCRdb passed the RT-PCR reads through MiXCR, listing each CDR3 protein once. Of some 640,000 distinct CDR3 sequences listed, roughly 13% are singletons. This specimen consisted of PBMCs from blood, obtained 14 days before vaccination. These TCRs come from a man aged 45-65 years who received an inactivated influenza vaccine. The CDR3 runs from the conserved cysteine through the conserved F or W. Fields, in order: V gene, D gene, clone size, J gene, CDR3 protein, CDR3 DNA. The D gene is left open where the match is weak. Only part of the rows carry a size: once, few, many, or a class if the clone is expanded.

V: TRBV24-1; D: NA; size: many; J: TRBJ1-5; CDR3: CATSGAGRQPQHF; DNA: TGTGCCACCAGTGGGGCAGGCAGACAGCCCCAGCATTTT
V: TRBV28; D: TRBD2; size: many; J: TRBJ2-1; CDR3: CASSTASGANNEQFF; DNA: TGTGCCAGCAGTACCGCTAGCGGGGCTAACAATGAGCAGTTCTTC
V: TRBV12-3/TRBV12-4; D: NA; size: few; J: TRBJ2-7; CDR3: CASSPWIRASYEQYF; DNA: TGTGCCAGCAGTCCCTGGATTCGGGCCTCCTACGAGCAGTACTTC
V: TRBV11-2; D: NA; size: few; J: TRBJ1-1; CDR3: CASSFTRRTEAFF; DNA: TGTGCCAGCAGCTTCACCCGACGGACTGAAGCTTTCTTT
V: TRBV5-4; D: NA; size: NA; J: TRBJ2-1; CDR3: CASSSGREVNEQFF; DNA: TGTGCCAGCAGCTCAGGACGCGAGGTCAATGAGCAGTTCTTC
V: TRBV5-6; D: TRBD2; size: many; J: TRBJ2-2; CDR3: CASSFSGGLNTGELFF; DNA: TGTGCCAGCAGCTTCTCGGGGGGGCTTAACACCGGGGAGCTGTTTTTT
V: TRBV9; D: NA; size: many; J: TRBJ2-7; CDR3: CASSVGTVGSYEQYF; DNA: TGTGCCAGCAGCGTAGGAACCGTGGGGTCCTACGAGCAGTACTTC
V: TRBV20-1; D: TRBD2; size: few; J: TRBJ2-7; CDR3: CSATTSDSYEQYF; DNA: TGCAGTGCCACGACTAGCGACTCCTACGAGCAGTACTTC
V: TRBV20-1; D: NA; size: few; J: TRBJ1-1; CDR3: CSARPVAQGTEAFF; DNA: TGCAGTGCTAGACCCGTCGCCCAAGGCACTGAAGCTTTCTTT
V: TRBV20-1; D: TRBD2; size: few; J: TRBJ2-7; CDR3: CSAAAGGFYEQYF; DNA: TGCAGTGCCGCAGCGGGGGGGTTCTACGAGCAGTACTTC
V: TRBV28; D: NA; size: many; J: TRBJ2-7; CDR3: CASSRPFIDPGQSPYEQYF; DNA: TGTGCCAGCAGCCGTCCTTTCATTGATCCCGGACAGAGCCCCTACGAGCAGTACTTC
V: TRBV19; D: NA; size: NA; J: TRBJ2-2; CDR3: CASNVGGRITGELFF; DNA: TGTGCCAGTAACGTAGGGGGGAGGATCACCGGGGAGCTGTTTTTT
V: TRBV28; D: NA; size: few; J: TRBJ2-4; CDR3: CASSLVAVDIQYF; DNA: TGTGCCAGCAGTTTGGTTGCGGTCGACATTCAGTACTTC